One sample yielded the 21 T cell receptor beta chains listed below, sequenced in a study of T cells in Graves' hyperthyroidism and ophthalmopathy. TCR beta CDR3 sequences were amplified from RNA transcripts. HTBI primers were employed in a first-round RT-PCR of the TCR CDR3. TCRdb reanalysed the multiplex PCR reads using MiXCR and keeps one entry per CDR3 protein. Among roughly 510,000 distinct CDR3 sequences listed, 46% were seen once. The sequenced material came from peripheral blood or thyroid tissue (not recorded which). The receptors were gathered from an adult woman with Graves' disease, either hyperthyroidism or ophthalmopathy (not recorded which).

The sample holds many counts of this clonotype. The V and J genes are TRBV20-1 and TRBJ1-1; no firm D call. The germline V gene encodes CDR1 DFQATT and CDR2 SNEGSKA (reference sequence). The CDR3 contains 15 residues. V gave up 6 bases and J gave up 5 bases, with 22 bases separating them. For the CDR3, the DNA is TGCAGTGCCCCATCGACTGACTCGTTGTGGACTGAAGCTTTCTTT. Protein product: CSAPSTDSLWTEAFF.

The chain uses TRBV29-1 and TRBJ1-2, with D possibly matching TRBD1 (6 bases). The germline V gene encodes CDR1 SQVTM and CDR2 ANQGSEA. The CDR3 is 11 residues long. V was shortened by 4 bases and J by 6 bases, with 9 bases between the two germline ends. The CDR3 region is CSVGGGHGYTF. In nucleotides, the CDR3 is TGCAGCGTTGGGGGGGGGCATGGCTACACCTTC. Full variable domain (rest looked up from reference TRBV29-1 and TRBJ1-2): SAVISQKPSRDICQRGTSLTIQCQVDSQVTMMFWYRQQPGQSLTLIATANQGSEATYESGFVIDKFPISRPNLTFSTLTVSNMSPEDSSIYLCSVGGGHGYTFGSGTRLTVV.

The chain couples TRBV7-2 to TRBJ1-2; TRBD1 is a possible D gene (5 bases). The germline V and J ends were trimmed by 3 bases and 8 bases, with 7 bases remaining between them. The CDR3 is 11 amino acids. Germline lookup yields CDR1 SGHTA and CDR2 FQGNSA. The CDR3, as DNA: TGTGCCAGCAGCTTGCGACAGGGCTACACCTTC. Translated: CASSLRQGYTF.

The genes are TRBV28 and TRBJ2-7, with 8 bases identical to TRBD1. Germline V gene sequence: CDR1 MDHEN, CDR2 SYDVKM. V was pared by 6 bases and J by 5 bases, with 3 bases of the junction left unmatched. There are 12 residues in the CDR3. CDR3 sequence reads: CASRGQGHEQYF. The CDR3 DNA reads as TGTGCCAGCAGAGGACAGGGCCACGAGCAGTACTTC.

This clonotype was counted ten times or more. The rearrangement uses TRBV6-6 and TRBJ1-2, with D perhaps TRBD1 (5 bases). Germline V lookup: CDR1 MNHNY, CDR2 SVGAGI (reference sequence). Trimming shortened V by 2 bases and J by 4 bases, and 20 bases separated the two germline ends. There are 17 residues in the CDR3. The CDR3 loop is CASSYGRGAGRAYGYTF. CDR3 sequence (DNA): TGTGCCAGCAGTTACGGTCGTGGGGCAGGGCGCGCCTATGGCTACACCTTC.

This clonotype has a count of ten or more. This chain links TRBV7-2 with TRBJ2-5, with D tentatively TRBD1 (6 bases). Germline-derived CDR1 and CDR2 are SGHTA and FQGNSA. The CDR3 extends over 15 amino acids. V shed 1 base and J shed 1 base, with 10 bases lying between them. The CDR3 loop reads CASSLVRGGQETQYF. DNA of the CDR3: TGTGCCAGCAGCTTAGTAAGAGGGGGCCAAGAGACCCAGTACTTC.

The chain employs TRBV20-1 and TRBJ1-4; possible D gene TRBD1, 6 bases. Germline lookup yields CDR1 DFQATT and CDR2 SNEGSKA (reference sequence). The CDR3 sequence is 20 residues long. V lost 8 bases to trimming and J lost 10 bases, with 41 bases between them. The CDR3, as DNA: TGCAGTTCTACAGGAGGCTCCCAAACCCCAGGGGACAACCTAGGAGGAAAACTGTTTTTT. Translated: CSSTGGSQTPGDNLGGKLFF.

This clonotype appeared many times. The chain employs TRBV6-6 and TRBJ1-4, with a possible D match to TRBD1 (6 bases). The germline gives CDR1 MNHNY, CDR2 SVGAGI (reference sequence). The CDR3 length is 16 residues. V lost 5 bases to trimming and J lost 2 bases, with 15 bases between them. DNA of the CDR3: TGTGCCAGCAGTCTTCTACAGGGTACGACTAATGAAAAACTGTTTTTT. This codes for CASSLLQGTTNEKLFF.

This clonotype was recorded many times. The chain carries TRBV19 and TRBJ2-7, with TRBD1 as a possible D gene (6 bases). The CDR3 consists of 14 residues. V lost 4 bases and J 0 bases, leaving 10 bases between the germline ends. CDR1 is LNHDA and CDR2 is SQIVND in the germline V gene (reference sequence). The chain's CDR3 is CASSRGQSSYEQYF. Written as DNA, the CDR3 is TGTGCCAGTAGTAGAGGACAGAGCTCCTACGAGCAGTACTTC.

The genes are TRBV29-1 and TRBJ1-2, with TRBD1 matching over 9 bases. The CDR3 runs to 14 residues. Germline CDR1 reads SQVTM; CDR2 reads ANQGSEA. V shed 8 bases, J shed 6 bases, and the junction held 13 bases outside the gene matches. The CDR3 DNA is TGCAGCACAACACGGGGACAGGGTGAGGATGGCTACACCTTC. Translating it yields CSTTRGQGEDGYTF.

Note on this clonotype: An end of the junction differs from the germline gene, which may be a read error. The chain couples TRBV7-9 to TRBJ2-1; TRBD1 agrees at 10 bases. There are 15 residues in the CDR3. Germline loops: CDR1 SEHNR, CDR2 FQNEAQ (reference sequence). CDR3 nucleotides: TGTGCCAGCAGCCACCGGGACAGGGGCTACGATGAGCAGTTCTTC. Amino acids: CASSHRDRGYDEQFF.

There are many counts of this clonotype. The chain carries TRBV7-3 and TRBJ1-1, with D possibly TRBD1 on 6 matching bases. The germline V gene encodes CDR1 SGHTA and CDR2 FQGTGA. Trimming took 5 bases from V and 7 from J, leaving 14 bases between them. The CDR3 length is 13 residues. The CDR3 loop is CASSQTGGHEAFF. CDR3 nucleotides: TGTGCCAGCAGCCAAACCGGGGGCCATGAAGCTTTCTTT.

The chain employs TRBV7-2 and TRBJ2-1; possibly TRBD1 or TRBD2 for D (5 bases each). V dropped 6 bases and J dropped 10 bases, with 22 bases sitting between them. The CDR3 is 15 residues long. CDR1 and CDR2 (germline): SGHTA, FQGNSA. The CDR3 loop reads CASRPARDRLLEQFF. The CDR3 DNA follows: TGTGCCAGCAGGCCCGCCCGGGACCGTCTATTGGAGCAGTTCTTC.

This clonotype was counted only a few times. This CDR3 reads CASSDGYSGNTIYF. As DNA, the CDR3 is TGTGCCAGCAGTGACGGGTATTCTGGAAACACCATATATTTT. The J gene is TRBJ1-3, the V gene TRBV6-4; D is ambiguous. V was shortened by 2 bases and J by 1 base, with 6 bases between the two germline ends. The CDR3 consists of 14 residues. CDR1 is MRHNA and CDR2 is SNTAGT in the germline V gene.

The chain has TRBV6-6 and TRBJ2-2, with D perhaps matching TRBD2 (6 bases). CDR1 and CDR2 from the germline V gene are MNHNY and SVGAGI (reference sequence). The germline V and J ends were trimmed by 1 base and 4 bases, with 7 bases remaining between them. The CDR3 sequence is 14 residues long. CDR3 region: CASSYLAATGELFF. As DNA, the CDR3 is TGTGCCAGCAGTTACTTAGCGGCCACCGGGGAGCTGTTTTTT.

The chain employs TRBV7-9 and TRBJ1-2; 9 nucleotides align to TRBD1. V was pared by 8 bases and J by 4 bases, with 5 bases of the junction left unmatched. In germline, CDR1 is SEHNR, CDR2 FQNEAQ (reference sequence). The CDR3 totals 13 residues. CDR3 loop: CASARDRAYGYTF. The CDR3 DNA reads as TGTGCCAGCGCCCGGGACAGGGCCTATGGCTACACCTTC.

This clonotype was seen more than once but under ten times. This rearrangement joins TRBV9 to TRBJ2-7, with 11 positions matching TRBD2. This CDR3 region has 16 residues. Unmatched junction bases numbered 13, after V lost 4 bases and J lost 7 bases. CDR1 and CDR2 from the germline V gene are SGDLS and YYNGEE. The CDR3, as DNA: TGTGCCAGCAGCTCGGAGGGGCTAGCGGGAGGAGGGGAGCAGTACTTC. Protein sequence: CASSSEGLAGGGEQYF.

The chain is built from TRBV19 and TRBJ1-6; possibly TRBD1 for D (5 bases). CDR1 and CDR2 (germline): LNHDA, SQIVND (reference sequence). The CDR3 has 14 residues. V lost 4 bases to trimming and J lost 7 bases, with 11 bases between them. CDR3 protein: CASSTISGNSPLHF. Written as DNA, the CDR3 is TGTGCCAGTAGTACGATTTCAGGGAATTCACCCCTCCACTTT.

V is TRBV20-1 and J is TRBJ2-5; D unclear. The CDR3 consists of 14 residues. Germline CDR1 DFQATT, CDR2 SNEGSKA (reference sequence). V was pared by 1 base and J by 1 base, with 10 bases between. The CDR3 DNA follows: TGCAGTGCTAGAGTCCGACTGGCCCAAGAGACCCAGTACTTC. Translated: CSARVRLAQETQYF.

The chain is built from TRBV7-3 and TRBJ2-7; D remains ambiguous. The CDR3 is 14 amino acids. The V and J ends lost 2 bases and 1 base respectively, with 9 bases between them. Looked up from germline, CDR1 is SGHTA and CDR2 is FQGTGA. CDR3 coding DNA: TGTGCCAGCAGCTTATCCAAGGGATCCTACGAGCAGTACTTC. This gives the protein CASSLSKGSYEQYF.

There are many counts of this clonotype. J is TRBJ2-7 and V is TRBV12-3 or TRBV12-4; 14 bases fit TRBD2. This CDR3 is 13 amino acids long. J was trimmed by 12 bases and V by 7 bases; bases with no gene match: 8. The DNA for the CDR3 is TGTGCCAGCAAGGCGGGACTAGCGGGAGTTCTGTACTTC. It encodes CASKAGLAGVLYF.